The 29 T cell receptor beta chains in this list originate from one sample, sequenced in a study of T cells in Graves' hyperthyroidism and ophthalmopathy. Researchers took RNA transcripts and amplified the TCR beta CDR3 regions from them. The HTBI set primed first-round TCR CDR3 RT-PCR. TCRdb re-derived calls from the multiplex PCR reads in MiXCR, one entry per CDR3 protein. The repertoire holds hundreds of thousands of distinct CDR3 sequences, with over 15% as singletons. What was sequenced was blood. The receptors come from a woman aged 18-29 years with Graves' hyperthyroidism.

There are many counts of this clonotype. V and J are TRBV4-2 and TRBJ2-3, with 8 bases aligning to TRBD2. V was pared by 1 base and J by 4 bases, with 4 bases of the junction left unmatched. The CDR3 has 15 residues. CDR1 and CDR2 (germline): LGHNA, YNFKEQ. In DNA form, the CDR3 reads TGTGCCAGCAGCCAAGCGGGGGGGGGTGCAGATACGCAGTATTTT. Translation: CASSQAGGGADTQYF.

The CDR3 here is CASSPRTVTNEKLFF. DNA for the CDR3: TGTGCCAGCAGCCCCCGCACAGTGACTAATGAAAAACTGTTTTTT. The V gene is TRBV7-9, the J gene TRBJ1-4; D is unresolved. V was trimmed by 5 bases and J by 2 bases, leaving 12 bases between them. The CDR3 is 15 amino acids. Germline V gene sequence: CDR1 SEHNR, CDR2 FQNEAQ (reference sequence).

This clonotype was observed at least ten times. The gene calls are TRBV5-1 and TRBJ1-4; 8 nucleotides line up with TRBD1. The V and J ends lost 4 bases and 4 bases, in that order; junction bases with no gene match: 9. CDR1 and CDR2 from the germline V gene are SGHRS and YFSETQ. The CDR3 spans 16 residues. In DNA, the CDR3 is TGCGCCAGCAGCGTCCGAAGTGGACAGGGTAATGAAAAACTGTTTTTT. It is translated as CASSVRSGQGNEKLFF.

This clonotype was detected a few times. The chain joins TRBV6-1 to TRBJ2-7, with 13 bases aligning to TRBD2. The CDR3 has 17 amino acids. Unmatched junction bases numbered 9, after V lost 6 bases and J lost 1 base. Germline V gene sequence: CDR1 MNHNS, CDR2 SASEGT. The CDR3: CASRALAGGSLSYEQYF. The CDR3 DNA reads TGTGCCAGCAGAGCACTAGCGGGAGGGTCCTTATCCTACGAGCAGTACTTC.

A few counts support this clonotype. This chain links TRBV6-5 with TRBJ1-1; D is perhaps TRBD1 (6 bases). Germline V gives CDR1 MNHEY, CDR2 SVGAGI. Trimming took 3 bases from V and 11 from J, leaving 10 bases between them. The CDR3 covers 11 residues. The chain's CDR3 is CASSYTGTAFF. CDR3 DNA: TGTGCCAGCAGTTATACAGGGACGGCTTTCTTT.

The chain recombines TRBV10-2 with TRBJ1-2; D is unresolved. The CDR3 runs to 13 residues. Germline lookup yields CDR1 WSHSY and CDR2 SAAADI. The ends were cut back, 5 bases at V and 2 bases at J, with 9 bases in the middle. The CDR3 DNA follows: TGCGCCAGCAGTTTAACACTCAACTATGGCTACACCTTC. This sequence encodes CASSLTLNYGYTF.

This clonotype was observed at least ten times. The chain uses TRBV20-1 and TRBJ2-3, with D possibly being TRBD1 (6 bases). Trimming shortened V by 6 bases and J by 0 bases, and 10 bases separated the two germline ends. The CDR3 has 13 residues. The V gene's germline CDR1 is DFQATT and CDR2 SNEGSKA (reference sequence). The CDR3 spells CSAERGSTDTQYF. The CDR3, as DNA: TGCAGTGCCGAGAGGGGGAGCACAGATACGCAGTATTTT.

This clonotype was recorded at least ten times. The chain couples TRBV28 to TRBJ2-7; TRBD1 aligns across 7 bases. The V gene end was trimmed by 7 bases and the J gene end by 0 bases; junction bases not matched to a gene: 9. There are 15 residues in the CDR3. CDR1 MDHEN and CDR2 SYDVKM come from the germline V gene. CDR3 bases: TGTGCCAGCACCGTAAAACAGGGGCCCTCCTACGAGCAGTACTTC. This translates into CASTVKQGPSYEQYF.

The sample holds many counts of this clonotype. V usage is TRBV28 and J usage is TRBJ1-1; D is ambiguous. V dropped 2 bases and J dropped 1 base, with 8 bases sitting between them. Per the germline V gene, CDR1 is MDHEN and CDR2 is SYDVKM. The CDR3 consists of 14 residues. The CDR3 DNA follows: TGTGCCAGCAGTTTACTGGACGGGAACACTGAAGCTTTCTTT. Translation gives CASSLLDGNTEAFF.

This chain joins TRBV20-1 and TRBJ2-3; 11 nucleotides line up with TRBD2. The germline gives CDR1 DFQATT, CDR2 SNEGSKA (reference sequence). This CDR3 region has 16 residues. The V gene end was trimmed by 6 bases and the J gene end by 0 bases; junction bases not matched to a gene: 8. The CDR3 sequence: CSATGTSGYSTDTQYF. The CDR3 nucleotides are TGCAGTGCCACCGGGACTAGCGGCTATAGCACAGATACGCAGTATTTT.

This clonotype was seen repeatedly, ten times or more. The chain employs TRBV28 and TRBJ2-1; D may be TRBD1 (5 bases). V gave up 3 bases and J gave up 7 bases, with 7 bases separating them. This CDR3 has 12 amino acids. Germline CDR1 MDHEN, CDR2 SYDVKM. The CDR3: CASSFYRNEQFF. CDR3 in DNA: TGTGCCAGCAGTTTCTACAGGAATGAGCAGTTCTTC.

Details on this clonotype: A much larger clone differs by one base, so this may be a read error. The chain is built from TRBV6-2 or TRBV6-3 and TRBJ2-1, with D unresolved. V lost 6 bases to trimming and J lost 4 bases, with 7 bases between them. This CDR3 region has 12 residues. Per germline, CDR1 MNHEY and CDR2 SVGEGT. This chain's CDR3 is CASSHGYNEQFF. The CDR3 DNA sequence: TGTGCCAGCAGCCACGGGTACAATGAGCAGTTCTTC.

This chain uses TRBV28 with TRBJ2-5; TRBD2 agrees at 7 bases. The J segment lost 7 bases and the V segment lost 1 base, leaving 3 bases of the junction unmatched. The CDR3 covers 13 residues. The germline CDR1 and CDR2 sequences are MDHEN and SYDVKM. CDR3 nucleotides: TGTGCCAGCAGTTTATCGGGGGGATGGACCCAGTACTTC. This translates into CASSLSGGWTQYF.

The J gene is TRBJ2-1, the V gene TRBV5-5; 7 nucleotides agree with TRBD2. The CDR3 length is 14 residues. Germline lookup yields CDR1 SGHKS and CDR2 YYEKEE (reference sequence). V lost 3 bases, J lost 8 bases, and 8 bases stayed unmatched. The chain's CDR3 is CASSWTSNGHEQFF. Here the CDR3 DNA reads TGTGCCAGCAGCTGGACTAGTAATGGCCATGAGCAGTTCTTC.

The rearrangement joins TRBV6-2 or TRBV6-3 to TRBJ2-7; 12 bases map to TRBD2. Germline CDR1 MNHEY, CDR2 SVGEGT. The V and J ends lost 7 bases and 6 bases, in that order; junction bases with no gene match: 13. CDR3 length: 16 amino acids. CDR3: CASNEFLAGGPREQYF. The CDR3 DNA reads as TGTGCCAGCAACGAATTTCTAGCGGGAGGGCCGCGCGAGCAGTACTTC.

This clonotype was counted many times. The chain links TRBV10-1 to TRBJ2-5; perhaps D is TRBD1 or TRBD2 (6 bases each). V lost 3 bases, J lost 3 bases, and 11 bases lay in between. Germline CDR1 reads WNHNN; CDR2 reads SYGVQD (reference sequence). CDR3 size: 14 residues. The CDR3 sequence is CASSDEGGKETQYF. CDR3 DNA: TGCGCCAGCAGTGATGAAGGGGGGAAAGAGACCCAGTACTTC.

The chain's CDR3 is CATGVRGETQYF. The CDR3 nucleotides read TGTGCCACCGGCGTACGGGGGGAGACCCAGTACTTC. The rearrangement uses TRBV2 and TRBJ2-5; tentative D call: TRBD2 (6 bases). The CDR3 consists of 12 residues. The V gene lost 10 bases and the J gene lost 5 bases, with 14 bases spanning the gap. Germline CDR1 and CDR2: SNHLY and FYNNEI. The whole variable domain, remainder taken from reference TRBV2 and TRBJ2-5, is EPEVTQTPSHQVTQMGQEVILRCVPISNHLYFYWYRQILGQKVEFLVSFYNNEISEKSEIFDDQFSVERPDGSNFTLKIRSTKLEDSAMYFCATGVRGETQYFGPGTRLLVL.

This clonotype appeared many times. J is TRBJ2-4 and V is TRBV7-2; TRBD1 aligns across 8 bases. Germline CDR1 reads SGHTA; CDR2 reads FQGNSA. Trimming took 5 bases from V and 4 from J; bases not matched to a gene: 4. The CDR3 sequence is 14 residues long. CDR3 in DNA: TGTGCCAGCAGCATCAGACAGGGGAAAAACATTCAGTACTTC. It codes for CASSIRQGKNIQYF.

The chain has TRBV27 and TRBJ1-2; possibly TRBD1 for D (5 bases). CDR1 is MNHEY, CDR2 SMNVEV, per germline (reference sequence). Trimming cost V 6 bases and J 0 bases, with 11 bases left between them. The CDR3 spans 14 residues. The CDR3 DNA is TGTGCCAGCAGAGGGGCCTTAGCTAACTATGGCTACACCTTC. Its translation is CASRGALANYGYTF.

This clonotype was picked up a small number of times. The V and J genes are TRBV7-3 and TRBJ2-5; D call uncertain. Trimming took off 2 bases at V and 3 bases at J, with 7 bases between the two ends. This CDR3 comprises 13 residues. Looked up from germline, CDR1 is SGHTA and CDR2 is FQGTGA. CDR3 DNA: TGTGCCAGCAGCTTAGCCCACAAAGAGACCCAGTACTTC. It translates to CASSLAHKETQYF.

The chain employs TRBV7-2 and TRBJ2-3; tentatively, D is TRBD1 or TRBD2 (5 bases each). V was clipped by 3 bases and J by 5 bases, with 21 bases between them. Germline assignment: CDR1 SGHTA and CDR2 FQGNSA. This CDR3 has 17 residues. For the CDR3, the DNA is TGTGCCAGCAGCTTGTTCCGGGACGCCGAATTTAGAGATACGCAGTATTTT. It is translated as CASSLFRDAEFRDTQYF.

This clonotype was picked up many times. The chain links TRBV28 to TRBJ2-3; weak D call: TRBD2 (6 bases). Germline V CDR1 and CDR2: MDHEN, SYDVKM. The CDR3 totals 16 residues. V was shortened by 3 bases and J by 2 bases, with 15 bases between the two germline ends. CDR3: CASSFSRDFPTDTQYF. The CDR3, as DNA: TGTGCCAGCAGTTTCTCCCGGGACTTCCCCACAGATACGCAGTATTTT.

This chain links TRBV7-8 with TRBJ2-7; 9 bases fit TRBD2. Germline assignment: CDR1 SGHVS and CDR2 FQNEAQ. V gave up 0 bases and J gave up 2 bases; unmatched junction bases: 8. The CDR3 extends over 17 amino acids. CDR3 sequence: CASSLAVGGGRAYEQYF. The CDR3, as DNA: TGTGCCAGCAGCTTAGCGGTGGGGGGCGGGAGGGCCTACGAGCAGTACTTC.

This clonotype was seen more than once but under ten times. V is TRBV29-1 and J is TRBJ1-5, with TRBD1 as a possible D gene (6 bases). The CDR3 is made up of 13 amino acids. Trimming shortened V by 4 bases and J by 6 bases, and 13 bases separated the two germline ends. In germline, CDR1 is SQVTM, CDR2 ANQGSEA. The CDR3 spells CSVARGAGQPQHF. The DNA of the CDR3 is TGCAGCGTTGCCCGGGGGGCAGGTCAGCCCCAGCATTTT. The variable domain in full, completed from reference TRBV29-1 and TRBJ1-5, reads SAVISQKPSRDICQRGTSLTIQCQVDSQVTMMFWYRQQPGQSLTLIATANQGSEATYESGFVIDKFPISRPNLTFSTLTVSNMSPEDSSIYLCSVARGAGQPQHFGDGTRLSIL.

Many counts were recorded for this clonotype. The rearrangement joins TRBV20-1 to TRBJ1-1; 9 bases align to TRBD1. Germline CDR1 is DFQATT and CDR2 is SNEGSKA (reference sequence). The CDR3 is 14 residues long. J was trimmed by 4 bases and V by 1 base; bases with no gene match: 4. The CDR3: CSARGDRAITEAFF. DNA of the CDR3: TGCAGTGCTAGAGGGGACAGGGCGATCACTGAAGCTTTCTTT.

This chain links TRBV28 with TRBJ1-1; D gene ambiguous. Trimming took 3 bases from V and 5 from J, leaving 16 bases between them. Germline V gives CDR1 MDHEN, CDR2 SYDVKM. The CDR3 loop spans 15 amino acids. CDR3 nucleotides: TGTGCCAGCAGTTTTGAAAGGGAAGGATATACTGAAGCTTTCTTT. It specifies CASSFEREGYTEAFF.

Comment on this clonotype: A much larger clone lies one base from this, so it may be a read error. The chain combines TRBV28 with TRBJ1-6; 9 bases are a match to TRBD1. Germline lookup yields CDR1 MDHEN and CDR2 SYDVKM. The trim removed 5 bases at V and 10 bases at J, leaving 6 bases unmatched. The CDR3 totals 14 residues. Here the CDR3 reads CASSANRGRSPLHF. CDR3 DNA sequence: TGTGCCAGCAGTGCTAACAGGGGGCGATCACCCCTCCACTTT.

This clonotype has more than one count but fewer than ten. The rearrangement links TRBV20-1 to TRBJ2-7; tentative D call: TRBD1 (5 bases). The CDR3 loop spans 12 amino acids. Trimming stripped 5 bases from V and 8 bases from J, with 16 bases between. The germline V gene encodes CDR1 DFQATT and CDR2 SNEGSKA (reference sequence). DNA for the CDR3: TGCAGTGCTGAAGACAGCTCCTGGAAGCAGTACTTC. This gives the protein CSAEDSSWKQYF.

This rearrangement joins TRBV7-2 to TRBJ1-1; D remains unclear. CDR1 is SGHTA, CDR2 FQGNSA, per germline. Trimming left V 4 bases short and J 7 bases short, with 13 bases between. CDR3 size: 13 residues. The CDR3, as DNA: TGTGCCAGCAGCTCCGACCCGGGAATTGAAGCTTTCTTT. Translated: CASSSDPGIEAFF.